This entry lists 4 T cell receptor beta chains sequenced from one sample in a study of CD8 T cells in Susac syndrome (dated by TCRdb to the late 2010s). The library was made by the immunoSEQ multiplex PCR assay. RNA was extracted with the RNeasy kit and roughly 0.45 to 1 ug was reverse transcribed using random hexamers. TCRdb trimmed public reads at Q25 via fastp, called clones via MiXCR and kept in-frame beta chains. Each CDR3 protein appears once, grouped with its most common genes and DNA. The sample records around 170,000 distinct CDR3 sequences, 90% to 97% of which are singletons. The top ten hold approximately 0.12% of the sample. The sequenced sample was CD4+ T cells from PBMCs. Receptors were obtained from a human donor with Susac syndrome.

J is TRBJ2-3 and V is TRBV6-2 or TRBV6-3, with 7 nucleotides matching TRBD2. The CDR3 length is 15 residues. Germline assignment: CDR1 MNHEY and CDR2 SVGEGT. The V and J ends lost 4 bases and 2 bases, in that order; junction bases with no gene match: 6. CDR3 sequence (DNA): TGTGCCAGCAGTTCCCTAGCGGCATACACAGATACGCAGTATTTT. Translated, it gives CASSSLAAYTDTQYF.

The chain employs TRBV29-1 and TRBJ2-1; 13 bases map to TRBD2. V gave up 8 bases and J gave up 6 bases; unmatched junction bases: 4. The CDR3 contains 13 residues. Germline V gene sequence: CDR1 SQVTM, CDR2 ANQGSEA. CDR3 bases: TGCAGCCATAGACTAGCGGGAGGCAATGAGCAGTTCTTC. Residues: CSHRLAGGNEQFF.

The CDR3 bases are TGTGCCAGCAGCGTAGAAGTTTACAATGAGCAGTTCTTC. Translation: CASSVEVYNEQFF. This chain uses TRBV9 with TRBJ2-1; no definite D call. The CDR3 runs 13 residues. V was clipped by 0 bases and J by 4 bases, with 5 bases between them. CDR1 and CDR2 (germline): SGDLS, YYNGEE.

This chain links TRBV5-4 with TRBJ2-5; D is possibly TRBD2 (6 bases). Trimming cost V 4 bases and J 2 bases, with 21 bases left between them. The length of the CDR3 is 17 residues. Germline V gives CDR1 SGHNT, CDR2 YYREEE (reference sequence). CDR3 protein: CASSPEKPFGRQETQYF. The CDR3, as DNA: TGTGCCAGCAGCCCTGAAAAACCATTCGGGAGACAAGAGACCCAGTACTTC.